This T cell receptor beta chain was captured in a study of blood T cell repertoires in COVID-19. In the study's own analysis: Amplification of reference gene primers provided the estimated nucleated cell counts. Some clones are missing from TCRdb's copy, which holds only in-frame ones; the method was immunoSEQ multiplex PCR. The DNA was the basis for D and trimming; V, J and clone size are from that table. This repertoire shows over 130,000 clones, approximately 84% found once; its top ten account for less than 2.5%. This CDR3 spans 16 amino acids. The V gene's germline CDR1 is MDHEN and CDR2 SYDVKM. Trimming took 5 bases from V and 6 from J; bases not matched to a gene: 10.

The genes are TRBV28 and TRBJ1-2, with 12 bases aligning to TRBD1. Sequenced material: peripheral blood. The TCR sequence derives from a man in his 70s with acute or convalescent COVID-19. CDR3 nucleotides: TGTGCCAGCAGTCTTCCTACGGGACAGGGGGCAGATGGCTACACCTTC. As protein: CASSLPTGQGADGYTF.